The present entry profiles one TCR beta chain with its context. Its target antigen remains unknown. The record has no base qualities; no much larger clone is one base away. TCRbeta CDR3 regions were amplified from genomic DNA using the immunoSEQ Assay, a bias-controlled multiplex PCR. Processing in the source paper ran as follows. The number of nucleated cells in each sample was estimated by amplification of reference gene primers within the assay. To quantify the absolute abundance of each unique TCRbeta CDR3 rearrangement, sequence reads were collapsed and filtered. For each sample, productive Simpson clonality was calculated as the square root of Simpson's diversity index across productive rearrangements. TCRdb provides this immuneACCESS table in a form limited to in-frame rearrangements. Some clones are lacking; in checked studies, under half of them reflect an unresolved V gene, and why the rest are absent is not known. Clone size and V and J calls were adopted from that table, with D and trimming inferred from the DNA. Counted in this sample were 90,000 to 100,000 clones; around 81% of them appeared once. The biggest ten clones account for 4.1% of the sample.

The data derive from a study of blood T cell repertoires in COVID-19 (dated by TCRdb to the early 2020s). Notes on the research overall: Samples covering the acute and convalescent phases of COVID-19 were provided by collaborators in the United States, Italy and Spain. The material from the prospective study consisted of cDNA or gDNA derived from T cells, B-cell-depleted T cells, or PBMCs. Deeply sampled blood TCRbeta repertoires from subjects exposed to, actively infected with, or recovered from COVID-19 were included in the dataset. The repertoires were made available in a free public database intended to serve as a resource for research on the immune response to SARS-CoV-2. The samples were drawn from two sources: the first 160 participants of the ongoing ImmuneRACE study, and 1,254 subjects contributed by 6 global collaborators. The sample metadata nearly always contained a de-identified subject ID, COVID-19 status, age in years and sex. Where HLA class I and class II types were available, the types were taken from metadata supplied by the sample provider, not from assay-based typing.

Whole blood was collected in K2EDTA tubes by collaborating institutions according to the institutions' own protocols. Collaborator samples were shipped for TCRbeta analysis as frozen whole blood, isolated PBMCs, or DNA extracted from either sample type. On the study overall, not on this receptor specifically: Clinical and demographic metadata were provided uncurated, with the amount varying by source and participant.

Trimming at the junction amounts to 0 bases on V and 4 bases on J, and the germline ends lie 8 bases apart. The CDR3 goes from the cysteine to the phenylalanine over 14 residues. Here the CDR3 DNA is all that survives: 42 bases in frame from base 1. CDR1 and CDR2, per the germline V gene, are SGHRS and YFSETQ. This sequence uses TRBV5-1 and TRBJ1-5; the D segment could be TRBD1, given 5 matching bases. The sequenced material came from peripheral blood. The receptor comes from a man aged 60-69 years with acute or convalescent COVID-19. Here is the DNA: TGCGCCAGCAGCTTGGGCAGGGATAATCAGCCCCAGCATTTT. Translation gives CASSLGRDNQPQHF.